This TCR beta chain was captured by sequencing in a study of cytomegalovirus exposure and HLA in healthy donors. Turning to the study itself: Earlier, fewer than 130 million unique TCR beta sequences were recovered from around 180 million T cells by an analysis.

CDR3 length equals 16 residues. Germline loops: CDR1 MNHEY, CDR2 SMNVEV (reference sequence). Trimming at V came to 5 bases and at J to 2 bases, leaving 9 bases not matched to a gene. A word on this clone: Antigen: not known.

PCR primers comprised 60 Vbeta and 13 Jbeta primers. Assay: immunoSEQ multiplex PCR; the TCRdb copy retains only in-frame clones and omits some. The sample yields under 85,000 clones, around 79% seen once. General observations from the study: The study found most TCR sequences rare, yet found some public TCRs in many donors.

The rearrangement joins TRBV27 to TRBJ2-5; TRBD2 matches 9 bases. The clonotype was recovered from a man in his forties or fifties in good health and CMV-seronegative. Sequenced sample: PBMCs. The CDR3 DNA sequence: TGTGCCAGCAGTCCAGATCGCCTAGCGGGACAAGAGACCCAGTACTTC. Protein product: CASSPDRLAGQETQYF.